A single sample gave rise to the 9 T cell receptor beta chains below, sequenced in a study of T cell repertoires in cytomegalovirus infection. TCRdb reprocessed the reads with MiXCR, giving one entry per CDR3 protein. The table records roughly 300,000 distinct CDR3 sequences, 20% to 30% of them present only once. Sequenced input: PBMCs. The receptor source for this set is a human donor in good health (CMV status not recorded). Some clones in this sample may be carry-over from other donors' samples.

This clonotype turned up a few times. V is TRBV5-1 and J is TRBJ2-1, with 14 bases aligning to TRBD2. The CDR3 contains 16 residues. V lost 4 bases, J lost 7 bases, and 7 bases stayed unmatched. Germline V gene sequence: CDR1 SGHRS, CDR2 YFSETQ. The CDR3 region has the DNA TGCGCCAGCAGCGGGGGGACTAGCGGGAGTTTGAATGAGCAGTTCTTC. Protein sequence: CASSGGTSGSLNEQFF.

This chain uses TRBV9 with TRBJ1-5; D gene uncertain. Germline V gene data show CDR1 as SGDLS and CDR2 as YYNGEE. Trimming stripped 0 bases from V and 5 bases from J, with 6 bases between. This CDR3 is 13 amino acids long. The CDR3 coding sequence is TGTGCCAGCAGCGTAGACAGTGATCAGCCCCAGCATTTT. Amino acids: CASSVDSDQPQHF. The variable domain in full, with the rest retrieved from reference TRBV9 and TRBJ1-5, is DSGVTQTPKHLITATGQRVTLRCSPRSGDLSVYWYQQSLDQGLQFLIQYYNGEERAKGNILERFSAQQFPDLHSELNLSSLELGDSALYFCASSVDSDQPQHFGDGTRLSIL.

The gene calls are TRBV11-2 and TRBJ1-2; D gene unclear. V shed 5 bases and J shed 7 bases, with 8 bases lying between them. Germline CDR1 is SGHAT and CDR2 is FQNNGV. The CDR3 is made up of 11 amino acids. The CDR3 DNA is TGTGCCAGCAGCCCGCAATTTGGCTACACCTTC. It is translated as CASSPQFGYTF.

A word on this clonotype: This clone may be a read error of a much larger clone one base away. CDR3 nucleotides: TGTGCCAGCAGACAGGGGAGGTTCGGGGAGCTGTTTTTT. Amino acids: CASRQGRFGELFF. The rearrangement links TRBV11-2 to TRBJ2-2; a weak D match, TRBD1 (7 bases). Trimming removed 6 bases at V and 7 bases at J, with 12 bases between. CDR3 length: 13 amino acids. Germline CDR1 reads SGHAT; CDR2 reads FQNNGV. The full variable domain, its missing parts supplied by reference TRBV11-2 and TRBJ2-2, is EAGVAQSPRYKIIEKRQSVAFWCNPISGHATLYWYQQILGQGPKLLIQFQNNGVVDDSQLPKDRFSAERLKGVDSTLKIQPAKLEDSAVYLCASRQGRFGELFFGEGSRLTVL.

The sample holds many counts of this clonotype. The CDR3 loop reads CASSPTSTGGVYGYTF. As DNA, the CDR3 is TGTGCCAGCAGCCCAACATCTACCGGGGGTGTCTATGGCTACACCTTC. The chain is built from TRBV7-6 and TRBJ1-2; TRBD1 is a possible D gene (5 bases). V was cut by 5 bases and J by 4 bases, with 20 bases left in between. Germline V gene sequence: CDR1 SGHVS, CDR2 FNYEAQ. There are 16 residues in the CDR3. Using reference TRBV7-6 and TRBJ1-2 for the parts outside the CDR3, the full variable domain is GAGVSQSPRYKVTKRGQDVALRCDPISGHVSLYWYRQALGQGPEFLTYFNYEAQQDKSGLPNDRFSAERPEGSISTLTIQRTEQRDSAMYRCASSPTSTGGVYGYTFGSGTRLTVV.

The rearrangement uses TRBV7-9 and TRBJ2-2, with 12 bases that match TRBD1. The germline V gene has CDR1 SEHNR and CDR2 FQNEAQ (reference sequence). The V and J ends lost 5 bases and 1 base, in that order; junction bases with no gene match: 11. The length of the CDR3 is 19 residues. CDR3 in amino acids: CASSAQPGQGAWNTGELFF. The CDR3 nucleotides are TGTGCCAGCAGCGCGCAACCGGGACAGGGGGCGTGGAACACCGGGGAGCTGTTTTTT.

This clonotype occurred a few times. The chain employs TRBV2 and TRBJ2-7; maybe TRBD1 (8 bases). Trimming took off 5 bases at V and 3 bases at J, with 14 bases between the two ends. Germline values: CDR1 SNHLY, CDR2 FYNNEI. CDR3 length: 14 amino acids. CDR3 coding DNA: TGTGCCAGCAGTCCACAGGGGGACTACTACGAGCAGTACTTC. This codes for CASSPQGDYYEQYF. The entire variable domain, with the rest obtained from reference TRBV2 and TRBJ2-7, is as follows: EPEVTQTPSHQVTQMGQEVILRCVPISNHLYFYWYRQILGQKVEFLVSFYNNEISEKSEIFDDQFSVERPDGSNFTLKIRSTKLEDSAMYFCASSPQGDYYEQYFGPGTRLTVT.

This chain connects TRBV4-2 to TRBJ1-5, with D perhaps TRBD1 (6 bases). CDR3 size: 16 residues. The germline gives CDR1 LGHNA, CDR2 YNFKEQ. V shed 0 bases and J shed 3 bases, with 12 bases lying between them. The CDR3 loop reads CASSQDGGDNNQPQHF. The CDR3 DNA follows: TGTGCCAGCAGCCAAGATGGGGGGGACAACAATCAGCCCCAGCATTTT.

This chain connects TRBV28 to TRBJ2-7; 9 bases fit TRBD1. The CDR3 runs to 16 residues. After removal of 6 bases from V and 2 bases from J, the junction contained 11 bases not matched to a gene. The V gene's germline CDR1 is MDHEN and CDR2 SYDVKM. The DNA of the CDR3 is TGTGCCAGCAGCTCCCCGCCGGGACAGGGCACCTACGAGCAGTACTTC. It translates to CASSSPPGQGTYEQYF.